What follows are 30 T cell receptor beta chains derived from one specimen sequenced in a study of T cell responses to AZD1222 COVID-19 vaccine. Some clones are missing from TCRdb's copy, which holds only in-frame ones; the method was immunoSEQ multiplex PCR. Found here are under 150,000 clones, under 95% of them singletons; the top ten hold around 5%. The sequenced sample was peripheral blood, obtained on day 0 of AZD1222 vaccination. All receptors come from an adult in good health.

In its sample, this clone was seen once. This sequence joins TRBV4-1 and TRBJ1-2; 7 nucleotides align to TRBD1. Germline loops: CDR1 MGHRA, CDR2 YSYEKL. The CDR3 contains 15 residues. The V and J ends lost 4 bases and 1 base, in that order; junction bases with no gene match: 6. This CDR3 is CASSLGQGVNYGYTF. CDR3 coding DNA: TGCGCCAGCAGCCTCGGTCAGGGGGTTAACTATGGCTACACCTTC.

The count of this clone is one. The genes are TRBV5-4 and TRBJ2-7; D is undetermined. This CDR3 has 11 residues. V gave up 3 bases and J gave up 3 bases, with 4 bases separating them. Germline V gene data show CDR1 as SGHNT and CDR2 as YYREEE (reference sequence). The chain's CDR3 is CASSSNYEQYF. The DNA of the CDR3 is TGTGCCAGCAGCTCTAACTACGAGCAGTACTTC.

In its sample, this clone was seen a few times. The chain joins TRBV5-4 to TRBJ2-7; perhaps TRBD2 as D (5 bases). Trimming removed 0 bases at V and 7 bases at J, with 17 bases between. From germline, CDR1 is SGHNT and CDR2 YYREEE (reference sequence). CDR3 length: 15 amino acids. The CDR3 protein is CASSLDPSSWEEQYF. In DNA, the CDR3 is TGTGCCAGCAGCTTGGATCCTAGCTCATGGGAGGAGCAGTACTTC.

The CDR3 DNA sequence: TGTGCCAGCAGTTACTCGATTCCTGGGGCCGGGGAGCTGTTTTTT. Translation gives CASSYSIPGAGELFF. The rearrangement links TRBV6-6 to TRBJ2-2; D call uncertain. The CDR3 has 15 amino acids. Germline V lookup: CDR1 MNHNY, CDR2 SVGAGI (reference sequence). V lost 0 bases to trimming and J lost 6 bases, with 11 bases between them.

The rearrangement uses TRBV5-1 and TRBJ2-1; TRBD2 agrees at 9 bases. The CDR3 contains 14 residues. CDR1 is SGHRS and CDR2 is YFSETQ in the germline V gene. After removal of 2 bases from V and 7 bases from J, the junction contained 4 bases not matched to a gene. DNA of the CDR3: TGCGCCAGCAGCTTAGCGGGAGGTCAAAATGAGCAGTTCTTC. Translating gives CASSLAGGQNEQFF.

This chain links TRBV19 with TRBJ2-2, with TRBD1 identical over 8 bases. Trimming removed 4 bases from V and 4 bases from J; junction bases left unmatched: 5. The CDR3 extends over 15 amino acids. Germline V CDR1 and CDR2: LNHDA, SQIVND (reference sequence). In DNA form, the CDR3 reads TGTGCCAGTAGTAACGGACAGGGCAGCACCGGGGAGCTGTTTTTT. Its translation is CASSNGQGSTGELFF.

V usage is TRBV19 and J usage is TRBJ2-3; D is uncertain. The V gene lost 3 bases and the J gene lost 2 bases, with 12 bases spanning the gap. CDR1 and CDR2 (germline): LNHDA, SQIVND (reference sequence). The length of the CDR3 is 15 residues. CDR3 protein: CASSITRGYTDTQYF. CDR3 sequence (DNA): TGTGCCAGTAGTATCACCAGAGGATACACAGATACGCAGTATTTT. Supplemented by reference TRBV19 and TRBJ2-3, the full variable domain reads DGGITQSPKYLFRKEGQNVTLSCEQNLNHDAMYWYRQDPGQGLRLIYYSQIVNDFQKGDIAEGYSVSREKKESFPLTVTSAQKNPTAFYLCASSITRGYTDTQYFGPGTRLTVL.

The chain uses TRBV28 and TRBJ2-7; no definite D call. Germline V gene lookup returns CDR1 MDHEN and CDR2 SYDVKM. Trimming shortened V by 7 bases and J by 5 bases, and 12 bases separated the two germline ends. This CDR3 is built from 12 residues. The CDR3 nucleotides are TGTGCCAGCAACACGGTGCTCCACGAGCAGTACTTC. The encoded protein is CASNTVLHEQYF.

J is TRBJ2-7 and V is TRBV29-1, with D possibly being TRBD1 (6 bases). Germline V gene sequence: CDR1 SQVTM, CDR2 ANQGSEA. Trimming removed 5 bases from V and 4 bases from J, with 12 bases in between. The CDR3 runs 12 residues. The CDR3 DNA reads TGCAGCGTTAGACAGGCGCCGTACGAGCAGTACTTC. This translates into CSVRQAPYEQYF.

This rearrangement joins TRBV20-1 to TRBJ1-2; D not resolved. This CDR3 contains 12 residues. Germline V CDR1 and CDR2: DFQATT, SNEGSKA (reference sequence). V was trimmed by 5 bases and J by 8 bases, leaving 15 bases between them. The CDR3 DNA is TGCAGTGCTGGTGACGGTGTCAGAGGCTACACCTTC. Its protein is CSAGDGVRGYTF.

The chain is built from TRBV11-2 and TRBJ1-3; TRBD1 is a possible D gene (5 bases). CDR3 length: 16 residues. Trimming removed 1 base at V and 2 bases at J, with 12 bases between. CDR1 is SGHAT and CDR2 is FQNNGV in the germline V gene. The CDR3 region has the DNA TGTGCCAGCAGCTTAGTGGTTGGAGGGGCTGGAAACACCATATATTTT. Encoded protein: CASSLVVGGAGNTIYF.

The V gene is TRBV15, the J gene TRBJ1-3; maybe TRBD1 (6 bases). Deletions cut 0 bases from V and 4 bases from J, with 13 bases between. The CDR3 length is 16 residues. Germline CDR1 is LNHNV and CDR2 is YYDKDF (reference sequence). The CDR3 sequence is CATSRDAGAWGNTIYF. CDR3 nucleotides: TGTGCCACCAGCAGAGATGCGGGGGCGTGGGGAAACACCATATATTTT.

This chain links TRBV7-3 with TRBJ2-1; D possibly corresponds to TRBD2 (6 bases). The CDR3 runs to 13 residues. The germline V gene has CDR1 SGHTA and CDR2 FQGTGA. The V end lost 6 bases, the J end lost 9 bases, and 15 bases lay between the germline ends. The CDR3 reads CASSWGAGSEQFF. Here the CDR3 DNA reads TGTGCCAGCAGTTGGGGCGCGGGAAGTGAGCAGTTCTTC. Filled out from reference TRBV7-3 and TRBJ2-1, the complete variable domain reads GAGVSQTPSNKVTEKGKYVELRCDPISGHTALYWYRQSLGQGPEFLIYFQGTGAADDSGLPNDRFFAVRPEGSVSTLKIQRTERGDSAVYLCASSWGAGSEQFFGPGTRLTVL.

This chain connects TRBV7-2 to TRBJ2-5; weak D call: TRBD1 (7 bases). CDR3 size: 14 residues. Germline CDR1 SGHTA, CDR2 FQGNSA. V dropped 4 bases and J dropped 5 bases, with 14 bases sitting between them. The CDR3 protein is CASSSQGGWETQYF. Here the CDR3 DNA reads TGTGCCAGCAGCTCCCAGGGGGGATGGGAGACCCAGTACTTC.

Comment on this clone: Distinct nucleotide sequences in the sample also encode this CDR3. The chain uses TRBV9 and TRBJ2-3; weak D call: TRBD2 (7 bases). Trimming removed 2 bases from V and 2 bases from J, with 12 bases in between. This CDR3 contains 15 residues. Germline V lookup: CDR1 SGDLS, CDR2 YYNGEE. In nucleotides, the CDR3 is TGTGCCAGCAGCGTGGGCGGGGGCCCCACAGATACGCAGTATTTT. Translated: CASSVGGGPTDTQYF. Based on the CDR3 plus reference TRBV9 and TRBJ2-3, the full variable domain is DSGVTQTPKHLITATGQRVTLRCSPRSGDLSVYWYQQSLDQGLQFLIQYYNGEERAKGNILERFSAQQFPDLHSELNLSSLELGDSALYFCASSVGGGPTDTQYFGPGTRLTVL.

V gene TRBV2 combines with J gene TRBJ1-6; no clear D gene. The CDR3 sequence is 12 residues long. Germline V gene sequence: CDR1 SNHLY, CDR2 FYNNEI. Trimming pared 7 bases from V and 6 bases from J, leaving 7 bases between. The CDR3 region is CASNRGNSPLHF. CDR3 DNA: TGTGCCAGCAACCGGGGTAATTCACCCCTCCACTTT.

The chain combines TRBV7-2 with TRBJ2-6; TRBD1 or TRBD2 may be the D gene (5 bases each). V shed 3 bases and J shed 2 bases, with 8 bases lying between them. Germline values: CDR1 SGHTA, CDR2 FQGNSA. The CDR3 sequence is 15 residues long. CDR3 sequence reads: CASSLGTPGANVLTF. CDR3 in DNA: TGTGCCAGCAGCTTGGGGACGCCTGGGGCCAACGTCCTGACTTTC.

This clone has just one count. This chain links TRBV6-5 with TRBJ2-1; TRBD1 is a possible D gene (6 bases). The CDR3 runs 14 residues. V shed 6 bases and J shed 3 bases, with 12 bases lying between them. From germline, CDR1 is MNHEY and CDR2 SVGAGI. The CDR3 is CASRVRTVYNEQFF. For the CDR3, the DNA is TGTGCCAGCAGGGTCAGGACAGTCTACAATGAGCAGTTCTTC.

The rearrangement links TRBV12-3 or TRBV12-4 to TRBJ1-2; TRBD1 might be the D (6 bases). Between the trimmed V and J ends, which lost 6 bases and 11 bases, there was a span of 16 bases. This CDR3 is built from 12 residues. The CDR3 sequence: CASRAGLRGYTF. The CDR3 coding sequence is TGTGCCAGCAGGGCCGGATTGAGGGGGTACACCTTC.

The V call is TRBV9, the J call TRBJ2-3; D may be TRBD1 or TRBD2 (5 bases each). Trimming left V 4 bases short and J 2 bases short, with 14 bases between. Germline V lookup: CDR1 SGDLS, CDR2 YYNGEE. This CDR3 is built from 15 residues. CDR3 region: CASSPRDPNTDTQYF. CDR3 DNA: TGTGCCAGCAGCCCACGGGACCCTAACACAGATACGCAGTATTTT.

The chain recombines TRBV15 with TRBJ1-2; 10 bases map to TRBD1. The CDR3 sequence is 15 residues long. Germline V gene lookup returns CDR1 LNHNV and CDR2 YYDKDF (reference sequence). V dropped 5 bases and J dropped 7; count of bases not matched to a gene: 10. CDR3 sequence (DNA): TGTGCCACCAGCGGGGGGGACAGGGGTGTCGCTGGCTACACCTTC. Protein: CATSGGDRGVAGYTF.

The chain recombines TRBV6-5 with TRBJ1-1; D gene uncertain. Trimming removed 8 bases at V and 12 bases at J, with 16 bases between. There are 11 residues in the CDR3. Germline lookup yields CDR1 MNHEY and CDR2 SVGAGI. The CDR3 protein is CASGEHLRTFF. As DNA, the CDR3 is TGTGCCAGCGGGGAGCATCTGAGGACTTTCTTT.

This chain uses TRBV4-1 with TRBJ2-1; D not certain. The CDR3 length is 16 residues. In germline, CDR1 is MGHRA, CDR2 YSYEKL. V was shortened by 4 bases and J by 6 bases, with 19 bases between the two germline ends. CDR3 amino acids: CASSPPVMVWGNEQFF. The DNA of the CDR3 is TGCGCCAGCAGCCCCCCCGTGATGGTGTGGGGCAATGAGCAGTTCTTC.

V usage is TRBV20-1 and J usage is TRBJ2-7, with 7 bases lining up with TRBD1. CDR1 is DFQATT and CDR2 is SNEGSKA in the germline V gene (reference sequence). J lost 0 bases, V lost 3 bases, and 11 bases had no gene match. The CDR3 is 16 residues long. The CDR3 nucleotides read TGCAGTGCTAGTGCTCCGGGACAGAGGAGCTCCTACGAGCAGTACTTC. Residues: CSASAPGQRSSYEQYF.

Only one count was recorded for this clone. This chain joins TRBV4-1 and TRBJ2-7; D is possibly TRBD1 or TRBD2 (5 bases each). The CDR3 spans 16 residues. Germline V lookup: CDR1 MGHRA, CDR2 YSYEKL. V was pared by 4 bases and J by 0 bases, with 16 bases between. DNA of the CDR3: TGCGCCAGCAGCCCCACAGCAGGGACCAGCTCCTACGAGCAGTACTTC. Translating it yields CASSPTAGTSSYEQYF.

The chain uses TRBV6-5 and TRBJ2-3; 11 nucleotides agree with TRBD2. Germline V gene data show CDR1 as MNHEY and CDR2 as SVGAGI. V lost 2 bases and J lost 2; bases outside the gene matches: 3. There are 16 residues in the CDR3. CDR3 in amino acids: CASSYGTSGSTDTQYF. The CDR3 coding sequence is TGTGCCAGCAGTTACGGGACTAGCGGCTCCACAGATACGCAGTATTTT.

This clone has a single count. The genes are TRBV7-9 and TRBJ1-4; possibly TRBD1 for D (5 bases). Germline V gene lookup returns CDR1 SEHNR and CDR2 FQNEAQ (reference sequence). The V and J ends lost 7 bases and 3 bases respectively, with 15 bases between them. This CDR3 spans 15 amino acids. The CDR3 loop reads CASTPGGFSNEKLFF. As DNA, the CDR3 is TGTGCCAGCACCCCCGGGGGATTCTCTAATGAAAAACTGTTTTTT.

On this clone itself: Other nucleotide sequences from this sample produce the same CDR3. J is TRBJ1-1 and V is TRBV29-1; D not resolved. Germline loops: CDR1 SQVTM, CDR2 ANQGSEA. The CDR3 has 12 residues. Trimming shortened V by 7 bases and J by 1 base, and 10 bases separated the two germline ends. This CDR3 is CSASRGNTEAFF. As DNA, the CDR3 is TGCAGCGCCTCAAGAGGGAACACTGAAGCTTTCTTT.

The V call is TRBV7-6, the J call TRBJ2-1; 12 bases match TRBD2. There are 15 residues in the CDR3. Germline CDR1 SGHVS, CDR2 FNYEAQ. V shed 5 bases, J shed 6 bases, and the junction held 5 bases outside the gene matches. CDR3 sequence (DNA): TGTGCCAGCAGCCCTAGCGGGAGGGCTCCCAATGAGCAGTTCTTC. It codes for CASSPSGRAPNEQFF.

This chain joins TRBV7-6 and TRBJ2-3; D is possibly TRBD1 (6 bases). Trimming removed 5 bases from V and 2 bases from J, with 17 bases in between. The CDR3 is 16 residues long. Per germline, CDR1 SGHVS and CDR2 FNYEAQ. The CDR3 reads CASSPATGGVTDTQYF. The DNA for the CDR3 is TGTGCCAGCAGCCCAGCGACAGGTGGGGTCACAGATACGCAGTATTTT.